Below, 13 T cell receptor beta chains from the same sample are listed, as sequenced in a study of early T cells in non-severe SARS-CoV-2 infection. TCRdb re-called the 5' RACE reads through MiXCR, storing one row per CDR3 protein. The sample consists of tens of thousands of distinct CDR3 sequences, 5.6% of them appearing once. Material for sequencing was whole blood. All receptors derive from an adult who was a healthcare worker with PCR-confirmed SARS-CoV-2 infection or an uninfected control (not recorded which).

This clonotype came up many times. This sequence joins TRBV5-1 and TRBJ1-2, with 7 positions matching TRBD1. The CDR3 runs to 14 residues. CDR1 is SGHRS, CDR2 YFSETQ, per germline. V dropped 5 bases and J dropped 1; count of bases not matched to a gene: 5. The CDR3 DNA follows: TGCGCCAGCAGGCCCGGGACAGTTAACTATGGCTACACCTTC. Encoded protein: CASRPGTVNYGYTF.

This clonotype was recorded at least ten times. The CDR3 carries no conserved terminal phenylalanine or tryptophan, so it likely arises from a read error. This chain links TRBV3-1 with TRBJ2-7, with D perhaps matching TRBD1 (5 bases). Germline CDR1 is LGHDT and CDR2 is YNNKEL (reference sequence). The CDR3 runs to 14 residues. Trimming took 0 bases from V and 1 from J, leaving 7 bases between them. CDR3 residues: CASSQEAGSYEQYS. CDR3 nucleotide sequence: TGTGCCAGCAGCCAAGAGGCAGGGTCCTACGAGCAGTACTCC.

The V call is TRBV6-2 or TRBV6-3, the J call TRBJ2-3; D perhaps matches TRBD2 (6 bases). Germline V gene data show CDR1 as MNHEY and CDR2 as SVGEGT. CDR3 size: 16 residues. The V end was cut by 7 bases, the J end by 1 base, with 18 bases between. This CDR3 reads CASINHGTPRTDTQYF. As DNA, the CDR3 is TGTGCCAGCATCAACCACGGGACTCCCCGCACAGATACGCAGTATTTT.

This clonotype was seen at least ten times. The V gene is TRBV18, the J gene TRBJ2-7; D remains unclear. This CDR3 has 12 residues. Trimming removed 5 bases at V and 6 bases at J, with 11 bases between. Germline V lookup: CDR1 KGHSH, CDR2 LQKENI. The CDR3 DNA sequence: TGTGCCAGCTCAATCGGACCGGGCGAGCAGTACTTC. Translation: CASSIGPGEQYF.

J is TRBJ2-1 and V is TRBV20-1, with TRBD2 matching 11 bases. The germline gives CDR1 DFQATT, CDR2 SNEGSKA (reference sequence). The J segment lost 6 bases and the V segment lost 5 bases, leaving 9 bases of the junction unmatched. CDR3 length: 15 residues. CDR3 in amino acids: CSARDLAGGLNEQFF. The DNA for the CDR3 is TGCAGTGCTCGCGACCTAGCGGGAGGCCTCAATGAGCAGTTCTTC.

This clonotype was seen at least ten times. V is TRBV6-2 or TRBV6-3 and J is TRBJ2-7; D uncertain. CDR3 length: 14 residues. The V end lost 6 bases, the J end lost 7 bases, and 19 bases lay between the germline ends. Germline lookup yields CDR1 MNHEY and CDR2 SVGEGT. The chain's CDR3 is CASSSLGPLSEQYF. The CDR3 nucleotides are TGTGCCAGCAGCTCCCTCGGACCGCTTTCGGAGCAGTACTTC.

This clonotype was observed a handful of times. This chain uses TRBV16 with TRBJ1-5; possibly TRBD1 for D (5 bases). The CDR3 loop spans 14 amino acids. CDR1 and CDR2 (germline): KGHSY, FQNENV. Trimming stripped 0 bases from V and 5 bases from J, with 8 bases between. DNA of the CDR3: TGTGCCAGCAGCCAATCGGGGGGACATCAGCCCCAGCATTTT. It encodes CASSQSGGHQPQHF.

This clonotype came up many times. The chain has TRBV5-1 and TRBJ1-1; D is unresolved. Trimming left V 0 bases short and J 5 bases short, with 14 bases between. Germline V gene sequence: CDR1 SGHRS, CDR2 YFSETQ. This CDR3 contains 15 residues. The CDR3 coding sequence is TGCGCCAGCAGCTTGGGAGGGCAGGCTGGGACTGAAGCTTTCTTT. This encodes CASSLGGQAGTEAFF.

This clonotype was recorded a few times. This CDR3 is CASSSTSGVDTQYF. The CDR3 coding sequence is TGTGCCAGCAGCAGTACTAGCGGGGTGGATACGCAGTATTTT. The chain uses TRBV5-8 and TRBJ2-3; TRBD2 matches 10 bases. Germline assignment: CDR1 SGHTS and CDR2 YDEGEE. Germline trimming cut 4 bases from V and 6 bases from J; bases unmatched to any gene: 5. The CDR3 spans 14 residues.

V gene TRBV20-1 combines with J gene TRBJ2-7, with D possibly called TRBD1 or TRBD2 (5 bases each). The CDR3 runs 14 residues. The germline V gene encodes CDR1 DFQATT and CDR2 SNEGSKA (reference sequence). V gave up 3 bases and J gave up 2 bases, with 14 bases separating them. In nucleotides, the CDR3 is TGCAGTGCTAGCCCGACTCGGGGACCCTACGAGCAGTACTTC. Translated: CSASPTRGPYEQYF.

Many counts were recorded for this clonotype. The chain joins TRBV24-1 to TRBJ2-7; no definite D call. The germline CDR1 and CDR2 sequences are KGHDR and SFDVKD. The V end was cut by 4 bases, the J end by 0 bases, with 3 bases between. The length of the CDR3 is 12 residues. The CDR3 reads CATSELSYEQYF. The CDR3 region has the DNA TGTGCCACCAGTGAACTCTCCTACGAGCAGTACTTC.

This chain uses TRBV11-2 with TRBJ2-1; D is unclear. The CDR3 covers 15 residues. The germline V and J ends were trimmed by 1 base and 6 bases, with 13 bases remaining between them. Germline V lookup: CDR1 SGHAT, CDR2 FQNNGV. DNA for the CDR3: TGTGCCAGCAGCTTAGGGGCTAAACACTCCAATGAGCAGTTCTTC. Amino acids: CASSLGAKHSNEQFF.

This clonotype was recorded at least ten times. The V and J genes are TRBV6-5 and TRBJ2-1; 12 bases are a match to TRBD2. CDR1 and CDR2 (germline): MNHEY, SVGAGI. V dropped 4 bases and J dropped 1; count of bases not matched to a gene: 2. This CDR3 contains 16 residues. For the CDR3, the DNA is TGTGCCAGCAGTTGGACTAGCGGGAATTCCTACAATGAGCAGTTCTTC. Protein sequence: CASSWTSGNSYNEQFF.